The subject of this entry is one T cell receptor (beta chain). What antigen it recognizes has not been identified. Per-base quality was not reported, and no clone a single base away is much larger than it. The sample belongs to a study of PD-1 blockade in classical Hodgkin lymphoma (dated by TCRdb to 2018 to 2021). Regarding the complete study: Nivolumab dosing was 3 mg/kg intravenously every 2 weeks, continuing until either disease progression or unacceptable toxicity. To define a peripheral blood immune signature of response to PD-1 blockade in classical Hodgkin lymphoma, the study combined TCR beta sequencing with CyTOF. General conclusions and limits of the study: CD4+ but not CD8+ TCR diversity rose significantly by C4D1 (p=0.0027 vs p=0.16), most apparent in complete responders (p=0.02). Among trial patients, those achieving complete response had baseline diversity similar to that of newly diagnosed patients, while diversity was significantly lower in partial responders and progressors. Only a single clinical trial cohort was studied, and what caused the repertoire differences, possibly disease activity or prior therapy, remained undefined. Lower diversity was seen in patients whose nivolumab began less than 1 year after ASCT, and these patients were left out of later analyses so that immune reconstitution would not confound the results. Baseline TCR diversity was reported to be lower in newly diagnosed patients than in healthy donors and to be lower still in relapsed/refractory patients.

The Qiagen DNeasy kit was used to extract genomic DNA from unsorted PBMCs and from the negatively selected CD4+ and CD8+ fractions. Using primers that anneal to V and J segments, immunoSEQ multiplex PCR amplified the TCR beta CDR3 regions. A synthetic immune receptor repertoire was used to minimize amplification bias, and remaining bias was computationally removed after sequencing. The original methods were these. Repertoire diversity was quantified as the Shannon entropy index using custom Python scripts. Unsorted, CD4+ and CD8+ repertoires were analyzed separately, except in combined analyses where CD4+ and CD8+ sequences were merged in silico. A clone counted as expanded when the clone's frequency after treatment rose at least 2-fold relative to C1D1, and clones undetected at baseline were given a pseudocount of 0.5. Clones with 0 or 1 copy at C1D1 were defined as singleton clones, while clones with 2 or more copies were defined as non-singleton clones. Clones expanded in unsorted samples were annotated as CD4+, CD8+ or unknown by matching protein sequences in sorted samples from the same patient. Diversity changes from C1D1 to C4D1 were tested in paired samples using Wilcoxon tests. TCRdb carries this immuneACCESS record with in-frame sequences only. Its versions omit some clonotypes, under half of them owing to an unresolved V gene in the studies checked, with the rest unexplained. V and J calls and clone size are as listed in that table; D and trimming were resolved from the DNA. Across this sample there are around 26,000 clones, with roughly 80% seen only once. The ten largest clonotypes hold 3% to 3.5% of the sample.

The sample's time point label is to be understood as: cycle 4 day 1 (C4D1), after less than 7 weeks of nivolumab. Relapse after autologous stem cell transplantation had occurred in all trial patients, and cohorts A, B and C were distinguished by prior brentuximab vedotin exposure. Magnetic negative selection with a Miltenyi CD4+ T cell isolation kit was used to purify CD4+ T cells from thawed PBMCs. The trial cohort included 56 patients with relapsed/refractory classical Hodgkin lymphoma, and each patient had a best overall response of complete response, partial response or progressive disease. Single-agent nivolumab was administered to trial patients in the multi-cohort phase II CheckMate 205 trial. An independent review committee assessed best overall response by applying the 2007 International Working Group response criteria. Trial PBMCs were obtained immediately prior to nivolumab initiation (C1D1) and on therapy at cycle 2 day 1 and cycle 4 day 1. Peripheral blood was collected in 8 mL Vacutainer Cell Preparation Tubes, from which PBMCs were isolated by centrifugation and then cryopreserved. Purified CD4+ and CD8+ fractions were prepared only for cases with an additional available PBMC sample. Magnetically labelled cells were removed on LS columns in a quadroMACS separator, and the flow-through was retained as the purified fraction.

This material consisted of CD4+ T cells from blood, taken before the fourth cycle of nivolumab. The sequence was obtained from a human donor with classical Hodgkin lymphoma.

The CDR3 protein is CASSLRVNTEAFF. The DNA sequence is given as TGTGCCAGCAGTTTAAGGGTGAACACTGAAGCTTTCTTT. The sequence is built from TRBV6-5 and TRBJ1-1; the D gene cannot be named for sure. The CDR3 spans 13 residues, from the cysteine through the phenylalanine. The read is trimmed to its CDR3 DNA, 39 bases read in frame from base 1. Based on the germline V gene, the CDR1 and CDR2 sequences are MNHEY and SVGAGI. The germline ends are 6 bases apart after V is trimmed by 4 bases and J by 0 bases.